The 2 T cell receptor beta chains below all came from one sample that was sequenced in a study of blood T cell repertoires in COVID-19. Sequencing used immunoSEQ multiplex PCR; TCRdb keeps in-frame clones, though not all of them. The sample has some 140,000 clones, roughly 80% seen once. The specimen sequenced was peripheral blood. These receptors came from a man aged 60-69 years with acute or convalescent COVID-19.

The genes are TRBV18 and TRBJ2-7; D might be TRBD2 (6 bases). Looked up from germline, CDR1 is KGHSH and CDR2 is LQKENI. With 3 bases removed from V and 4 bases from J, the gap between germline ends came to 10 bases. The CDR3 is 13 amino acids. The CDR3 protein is CASSPRRGYEQYF. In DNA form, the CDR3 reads TGTGCCAGCTCACCCCGGAGGGGATACGAGCAGTACTTC.

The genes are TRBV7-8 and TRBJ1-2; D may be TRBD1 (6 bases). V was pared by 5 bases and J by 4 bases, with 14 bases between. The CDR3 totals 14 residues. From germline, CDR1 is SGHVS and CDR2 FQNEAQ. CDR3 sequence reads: CASSPTATGYGYTF. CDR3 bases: TGTGCCAGCAGCCCAACGGCGACAGGCTATGGCTACACCTTC.